The entry below gives a single T cell receptor (beta chain) sequence along with its context. No antigen is known for it. Trimming removed 4 bases from V and 8 bases from J; junction bases left unmatched: 8. The CDR3 contains 15 residues. Germline V gene data show CDR1 as GTSNPN and CDR2 as SVGIG (reference sequence). These data originate in a study of Tregs in tolerant kidney transplant recipients. Study observations and caveats: Biological reproducibility was not directly addressed in this study. Tregs expanded with activated donor B cells seemed most donor-specific. The small number of patients limits these findings pending further validation.

Produced via immunoSEQ multiplex PCR; TCRdb's table is partial and in-frame only. The sample contains roughly 250,000 clones, roughly 84% of which appear only once. This clonotype was obtained from a human donor in good health. Sample: CD4+ T cells from blood. The J gene is TRBJ1-4, the V gene TRBV30, with 12 bases fitting TRBD1. The CDR3 bases are TGTGCCTGGAACCGGGACAGGGGGCGGCGGGAAAAACTGTTTTTT. Translated: CAWNRDRGRREKLFF.